One T cell receptor (beta chain) is described in this entry. The target antigen is unknown. V shed 3 bases, J shed 2 bases, and the junction held 6 bases outside the gene matches. Germline V lookup: CDR1 SGHRS, CDR2 YFSETQ. The CDR3 has 17 residues. The data stem from a study of cytotoxic CD8 clonotypes in ibrutinib-treated CLL. Study-level background: Response was recorded as partial in some 24 patients and complete in 2; at median approximately six years, roughly 15 remained remitted and approximately twelve had progressed. General study points: Sustained-remission patients were sampled at different times than progressing patients were.

TCRdb's copy holds only in-frame clones and misses some; the assay was immunoSEQ multiplex PCR. The sample consists of around 97,000 clones, around 73% of them appearing once. This sequence joins TRBV5-1 and TRBJ1-4; 11 nucleotides match TRBD1. This sequence originates from a human donor with chronic lymphocytic leukemia. The sequencing used PBMCs, collected after 12 months of ibrutinib treatment. CDR3 amino acids: CASSSGTGGTTNEKLFF. CDR3 in DNA: TGCGCCAGCAGCTCGGGGACAGGGGGAACCACTAATGAAAAACTGTTTTTT.